These T cell receptor beta chains were read from a single sample in a study of blood T cells in healthy people across ages. MiXCR, applied by TCRdb to the 5' RACE reads, yields one record per CDR3 protein. The data contain about 1.8 million distinct CDR3 sequences, just under 50% of them singletons. The source material was blood. The receptors stem from a middle-aged woman in good health. The CDR3 runs from the conserved cysteine through the conserved F or W. The D gene is left open where the match is weak. Clone size is stated in some rows and not others, as once, few, many or a class when expanded.

abundance	v_gene	d_gene	j_gene	CDR3nt	CDR3aa
NA	TRBV6-6	NA	TRBJ2-7	TGTGCCAGCAGTCACTCAGGACAGTTTAACGAGCAGTACTTC	CASSHSGQFNEQYF
once	TRBV7-9	TRBD1	TRBJ1-2	TGTGCCAGCAGATTTAAGGGACAGGGGAACTATGGCTACACCTTC	CASRFKGQGNYGYTF
NA	TRBV12-3/TRBV12-4	NA	TRBJ1-4	TGTGCCAGCAGTTTAGGCGCGGGGCGTAATGAAAAACTGTTTTTT	CASSLGAGRNEKLFF
once	TRBV4-1	TRBD1	TRBJ1-4	TGCGCCAGCAGCCAAGTTGCGACAGGGGTAGGAAAACTGTTTTTT	CASSQVATGVGKLFF
few	TRBV7-2	TRBD2	TRBJ2-3	TGTGCCATCGTTCTAGCGGGGGGTATATATACGCAGTATTTT	CAIVLAGGIYTQYF
few	TRBV7-8	NA	TRBJ2-3	TGTGCCAGCAGCTTAACAGTACCAGATACGCAGTATTTT	CASSLTVPDTQYF
NA	TRBV28	NA	TRBJ1-4	TGTGCCAGCAGCTCCCTGTTAACGGGGGAAAAACTGTTTTTT	CASSSLLTGEKLFF
NA	TRBV12-3/TRBV12-4	TRBD2	TRBJ2-3	TGTGCCAGCAGTTTAGCTGTTAGCGGGGGGCCCACAGATACGCAGTATTTT	CASSLAVSGGPTDTQYF
few	TRBV6-2/TRBV6-3	NA	TRBJ1-6	TGTGCCAGCAGTTACGACCGCACAAGGGGTTCACCCCTCCACTTT	CASSYDRTRGSPLHF
NA	TRBV27	TRBD1	TRBJ2-4	TGTGCCAGCAGACGGGACAGGACGGGATGGGAGCAGTACTTC	CASRRDRTGWEQYF
NA	TRBV5-1	NA	TRBJ2-5	TGCGCCAGCAGCTGGTTAAGTGGCCGGGAGGAGACCCAGTACTTC	CASSWLSGREETQYF
NA	TRBV29-1	NA	TRBJ2-5	TGCAGCGTTGACCCGACAGGTGGGGAGACCCAGTACTTC	CSVDPTGGETQYF
NA	TRBV11-3	TRBD2	TRBJ2-3	TGTGCCAGCAGCCTCCAGGCCCTAGCGGGGGCCACAGATACGCAGTATTTT	CASSLQALAGATDTQYF
NA	TRBV12-3/TRBV12-4	NA	TRBJ1-4	TGTGCCAGCAGTCAACTCCTTGAAAAACTGTTTTTT	CASSQLLEKLFF
few	TRBV15	TRBD2	TRBJ2-1	TGTGCCACCAGCAGAGATCTGTCTAGCGGGGGGATTGGTGAGCAGTTCTTC	CATSRDLSSGGIGEQFF
few	TRBV9	NA	TRBJ2-6	TGTGCCAGCAGCCCCCACCTCGAGGCTGGGGCCAACGTCCTGACTTTC	CASSPHLEAGANVLTF
NA	TRBV7-2	NA	TRBJ2-4	TGTGCCAGCAGCTTAGTAGCTAGGTCCGCTACCTCGGACATTCAGTACTTC	CASSLVARSATSDIQYF
NA	TRBV2	NA	TRBJ2-3	TGTGCCAGCAGTGTGGCAGTAGCGGCTCACAGATACGCGTATTTT	CASSVAVAAHRYAYF
NA	TRBV5-1	TRBD2	TRBJ2-7	TGCGCCAGCAGCCGGACTAGCGGCCCTACCTACGAGCAGTACTTC	CASSRTSGPTYEQYF
NA	TRBV6-2/TRBV6-3	TRBD2	TRBJ2-1	TGTGCCAGCTTCCACGGGGGGGGGCTGTACAATGAGCAGTTCTTC	CASFHGGGLYNEQFF
NA	TRBV28	TRBD2	TRBJ2-7	TGTGCCAGCAGTTTTTCATCGGGGACTAGCTCCTACGAGCAGTACTTC	CASSFSSGTSSYEQYF
NA	TRBV4-3	TRBD1	TRBJ1-2	TGCGCCAGCAGCGTGATACAGGGGGCGAGTGGCTACACCTTC	CASSVIQGASGYTF